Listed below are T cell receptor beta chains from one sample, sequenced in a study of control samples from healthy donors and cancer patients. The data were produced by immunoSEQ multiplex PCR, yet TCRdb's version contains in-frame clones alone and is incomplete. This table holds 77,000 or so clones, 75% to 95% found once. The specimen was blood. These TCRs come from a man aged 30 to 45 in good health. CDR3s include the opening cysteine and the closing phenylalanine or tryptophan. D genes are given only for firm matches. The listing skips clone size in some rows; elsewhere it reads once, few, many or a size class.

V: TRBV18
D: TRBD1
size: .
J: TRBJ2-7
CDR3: CASSPLSGQGFDEQYF
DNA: TGTGCCAGCTCACCTCTTTCGGGACAGGGGTTCGACGAGCAGTACTTC

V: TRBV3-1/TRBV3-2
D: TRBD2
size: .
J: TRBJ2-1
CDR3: CASSRPPGDYYNEQFF
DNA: TGTGCCAGCAGCCGACCCCCGGGGGACTACTACAATGAGCAGTTCTTC

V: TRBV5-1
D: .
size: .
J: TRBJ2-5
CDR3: CASSFQGRETQYF
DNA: TGCGCCAGCAGCTTTCAGGGAAGAGAGACCCAGTACTTC

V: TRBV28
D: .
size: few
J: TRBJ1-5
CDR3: CASSFNRDQPQHF
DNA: TGTGCCAGCAGTTTCAATAGGGATCAGCCCCAGCATTTT

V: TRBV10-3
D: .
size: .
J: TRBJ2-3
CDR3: CAITEGRLDTQYF
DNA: TGTGCCATTACCGAGGGGAGGCTCGATACGCAGTATTTT

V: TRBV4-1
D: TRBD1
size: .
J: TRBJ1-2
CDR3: CASSQGTGDNYGYTF
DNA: TGCGCCAGCAGCCAAGGGACAGGCGACAACTATGGCTACACCTTC

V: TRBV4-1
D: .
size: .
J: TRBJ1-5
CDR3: CASSQVGQSVGLNQPQHF
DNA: TGCGCCAGCAGCCAAGTTGGTCAGTCCGTGGGGTTAAATCAGCCCCAGCATTTT

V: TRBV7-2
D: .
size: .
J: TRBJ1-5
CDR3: CASSLAARGLGQPQHF
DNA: TGTGCCAGCAGCTTAGCCGCCAGGGGATTGGGTCAGCCCCAGCATTTT

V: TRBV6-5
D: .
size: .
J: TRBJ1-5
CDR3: CASGTGIQPQHF
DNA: TGTGCCAGCGGAACAGGGATCCAGCCCCAGCATTTT

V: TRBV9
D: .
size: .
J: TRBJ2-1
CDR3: CASRYSPGANEQFF
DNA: TGTGCCAGCAGATATTCCCCAGGGGCGAATGAGCAGTTCTTC

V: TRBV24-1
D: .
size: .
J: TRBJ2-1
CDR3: CATSDLRSANYNEQFF
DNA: TGTGCCACCAGTGATTTGCGATCGGCGAACTACAATGAGCAGTTCTTC

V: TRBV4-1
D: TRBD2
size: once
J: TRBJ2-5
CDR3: CASTPGTRVSETQYF
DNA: TGCGCCAGCACCCCCGGGACTAGAGTTTCAGAGACCCAGTACTTC

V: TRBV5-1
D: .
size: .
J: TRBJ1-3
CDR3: CASSPGGSGNTIYF
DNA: TGCGCCAGCAGCCCTGGGGGGTCGGGAAACACCATATATTTT

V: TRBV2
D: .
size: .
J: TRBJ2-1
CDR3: CASTANNEQFF
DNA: TGTGCCAGCACGGCAAACAATGAGCAGTTCTTC

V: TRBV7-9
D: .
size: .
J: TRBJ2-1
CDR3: CASSLELRQAVSYNEQFF
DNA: TGTGCCAGCAGCTTAGAATTGCGACAAGCCGTCTCCTACAATGAGCAGTTCTTC

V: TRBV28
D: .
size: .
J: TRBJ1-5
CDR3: CASSFRTQPQHF
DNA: TGTGCCAGCAGTTTTCGGACGCAGCCCCAGCATTTT

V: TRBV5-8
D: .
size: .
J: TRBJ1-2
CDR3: CASSNQTGRHYGYTF
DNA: TGTGCCAGCAGTAACCAAACGGGACGGCACTATGGCTACACCTTC

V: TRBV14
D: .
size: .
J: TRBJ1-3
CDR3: CASSQVIQTGNTIYF
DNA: TGTGCCAGCAGCCAAGTTATACAGACTGGAAACACCATATATTTT

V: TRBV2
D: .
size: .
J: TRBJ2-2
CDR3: CASSEVGELFF
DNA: TGTGCCAGCAGTGAAGTCGGGGAGCTGTTTTTT

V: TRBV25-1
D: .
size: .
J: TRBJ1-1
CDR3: CASTTQSGRNTEAFF
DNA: TGTGCCAGCACCACACAATCTGGCCGGAACACTGAAGCTTTCTTT

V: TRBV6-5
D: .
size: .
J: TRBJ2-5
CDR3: CASTFRVKETQYF
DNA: TGTGCCAGCACCTTTAGGGTCAAAGAGACCCAGTACTTC

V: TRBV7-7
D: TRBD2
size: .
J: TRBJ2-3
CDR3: CASSKSSGGTDTQYF
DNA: TGTGCTAGCAGCAAATCTAGCGGAGGCACAGATACGCAGTATTTT

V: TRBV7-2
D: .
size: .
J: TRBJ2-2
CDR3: CASSFGGAGNTGELFF
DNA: TGTGCCAGCAGCTTCGGAGGGGCAGGGAACACCGGGGAGCTGTTTTTT

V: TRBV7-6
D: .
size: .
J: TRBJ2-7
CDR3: CASSLGGKGSYEQYF
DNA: TGTGCCAGCAGCTTAGGAGGGAAGGGCTCCTACGAGCAGTACTTC

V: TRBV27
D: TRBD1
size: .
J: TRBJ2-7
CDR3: CASTPGGQGAREQYF
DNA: TGTGCCAGCACTCCCGGCGGACAGGGGGCCCGAGAGCAGTACTTC

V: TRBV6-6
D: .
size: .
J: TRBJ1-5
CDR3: CASSYGGVGNQPQHF
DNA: TGTGCCAGCAGTTACGGGGGCGTGGGCAATCAGCCCCAGCATTTT

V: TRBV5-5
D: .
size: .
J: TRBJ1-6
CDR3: CASSRNLDSPLHF
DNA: TGTGCCAGCAGCCGGAACTTGGATTCACCCCTCCACTTT

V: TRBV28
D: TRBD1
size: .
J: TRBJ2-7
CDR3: CASSSTTGGAYEQYF
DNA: TGTGCCAGCAGCTCTACGACAGGGGGCGCCTACGAGCAGTACTTC

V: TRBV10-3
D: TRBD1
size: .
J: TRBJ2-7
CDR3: CAISELTGGYNEQYF
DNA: TGTGCCATCAGTGAGCTGACAGGGGGCTACAACGAGCAGTACTTC

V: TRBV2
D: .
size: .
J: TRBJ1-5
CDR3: CASSADGWGNQPQHF
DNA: TGTGCCAGCAGTGCGGACGGATGGGGCAATCAGCCCCAGCATTTT

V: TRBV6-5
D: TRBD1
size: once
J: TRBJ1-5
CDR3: CASRDRTGGNQPQHF
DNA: TGTGCCAGCAGGGATAGGACAGGGGGCAATCAGCCCCAGCATTTT

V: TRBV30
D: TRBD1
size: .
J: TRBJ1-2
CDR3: CACPEGAGNYGYTF
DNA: TGTGCCTGCCCGGAGGGGGCGGGTAACTATGGCTACACCTTC

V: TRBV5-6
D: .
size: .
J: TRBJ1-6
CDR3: CASTDGTSPLHF
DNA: TGTGCCAGCACCGACGGAACATCACCCCTCCACTTT

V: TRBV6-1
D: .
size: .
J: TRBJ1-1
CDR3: CASSDSGVSFF
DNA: TGTGCCAGCAGTGATTCCGGGGTATCTTTCTTT

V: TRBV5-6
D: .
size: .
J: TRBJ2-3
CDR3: CASSLFGLRGPDTQYF
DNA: TGTGCCAGCAGCTTATTTGGGCTTCGTGGTCCAGATACGCAGTATTTT

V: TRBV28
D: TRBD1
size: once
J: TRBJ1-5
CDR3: CASSLAGQPDSNQPQHF
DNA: TGTGCCAGCAGTTTAGCGGGACAGCCAGATAGCAATCAGCCCCAGCATTTT

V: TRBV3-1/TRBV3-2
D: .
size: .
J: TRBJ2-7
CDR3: CAAGRDSYEQYF
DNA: TGTGCCGCCGGTCGGGACTCCTACGAGCAGTACTTC

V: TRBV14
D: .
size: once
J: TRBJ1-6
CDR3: CASSPGGGSPLHF
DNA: TGTGCCAGCAGCCCGGGAGGGGGTTCACCCCTCCACTTT

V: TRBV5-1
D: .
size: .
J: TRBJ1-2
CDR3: CASSLNPQRGYTF
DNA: TGCGCCAGCAGCTTGAACCCCCAAAGAGGCTACACCTTC

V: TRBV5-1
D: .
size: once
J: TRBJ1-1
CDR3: CASSLQENTEAFF
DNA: TGCGCCAGCAGCCTGCAGGAGAACACTGAAGCTTTCTTT

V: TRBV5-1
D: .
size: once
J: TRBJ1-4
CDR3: CASSAGGGNEKLFF
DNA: TGCGCCAGCAGCGCTGGTGGGGGGAATGAAAAACTGTTTTTT

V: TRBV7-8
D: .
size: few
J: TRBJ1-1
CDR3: CASSQFRNTEAFF
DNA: TGTGCCAGCAGCCAATTTCGGAACACTGAAGCTTTCTTT

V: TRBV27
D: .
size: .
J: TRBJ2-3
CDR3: CASSLSLRWGVNRTDTQYF
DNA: TGTGCCAGCAGTTTATCGCTTCGGTGGGGGGTAAATCGCACAGATACGCAGTATTTT

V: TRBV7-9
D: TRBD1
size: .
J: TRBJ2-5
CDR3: CASSFWTGSEETQYF
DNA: TGTGCCAGCAGCTTCTGGACAGGGTCGGAAGAGACCCAGTACTTC

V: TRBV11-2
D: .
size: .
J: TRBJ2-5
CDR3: CASSPPLSHRDSETQYF
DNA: TGTGCCAGCAGCCCCCCCCTGAGCCACAGGGATTCAGAGACCCAGTACTTC

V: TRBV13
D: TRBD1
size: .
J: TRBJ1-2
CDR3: CASSPTGTGRYGYTF
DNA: TGTGCCAGCAGCCCCACCGGGACAGGGCGCTATGGCTACACCTTC

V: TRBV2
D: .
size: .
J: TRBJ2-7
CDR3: CASGGKIGEQYF
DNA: TGTGCCAGCGGAGGAAAAATTGGCGAGCAGTACTTC

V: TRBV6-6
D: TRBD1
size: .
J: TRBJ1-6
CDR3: CASSYHPRDSNSPLHF
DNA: TGTGCCAGCAGTTACCATCCAAGGGACAGTAATTCACCCCTCCACTTT

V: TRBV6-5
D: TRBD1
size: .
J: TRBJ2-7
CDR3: CASSYSDRGSYEQYF
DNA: TGTGCCAGCAGTTACTCGGACAGGGGCTCCTACGAGCAGTACTTC

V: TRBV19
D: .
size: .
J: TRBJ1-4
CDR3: CASRLGPTEEKLFF
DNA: TGTGCCAGTAGGCTGGGACCCACGGAGGAAAAACTGTTTTTT

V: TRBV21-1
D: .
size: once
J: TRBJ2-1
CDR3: CASGWRGEYNEQFF
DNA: TGTGCCAGCGGGTGGCGGGGGGAGTACAATGAGCAGTTCTTC

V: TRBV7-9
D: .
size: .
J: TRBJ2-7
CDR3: CASSSTGLGSYEQYF
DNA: TGTGCCAGCAGCTCCACGGGCCTTGGGTCCTACGAGCAGTACTTC

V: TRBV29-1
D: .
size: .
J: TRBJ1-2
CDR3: CSVEDRGGGYTF
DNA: TGCAGCGTTGAAGATCGGGGGGGTGGCTACACCTTC

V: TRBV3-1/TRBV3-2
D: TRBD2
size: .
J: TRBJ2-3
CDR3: CASSPPSGGFSTDTQYF
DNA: TGTGCCAGCAGCCCACCTAGCGGGGGGTTCAGCACAGATACGCAGTATTTT

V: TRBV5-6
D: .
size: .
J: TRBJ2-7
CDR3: CASSWTEYEQYF
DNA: TGTGCCAGCAGCTGGACAGAATACGAGCAGTACTTC